One sample yielded the 2 T cell receptor beta chains listed below, sequenced in a study of metastatic and nonmetastatic thyroid tumors. With MiXCR, TCRdb called clones anew from the PCR reads. The data contain under 20,000 clones, about 34% of them seen just once; the ten biggest clones take up approximately 17%. Among the patients, none had received any treatment before thyroid surgery. Sequenced: tumor tissue. These receptors were obtained from a female donor with papillary thyroid cancer or a benign thyroid nodule (not recorded which). Some clones in this sample may be carry-over from other donors' samples.

The chain is built from TRBV20-1 and TRBJ2-2, with D perhaps matching TRBD1 (6 bases). V lost 0 bases and J 6 bases, leaving 17 bases between the germline ends. Germline assignment: CDR1 DFQATT and CDR2 SNEGSKA (reference sequence). The CDR3 is 16 residues long. The CDR3 reads CSARERDRLLAGELFF. The CDR3 coding sequence is TGCAGTGCTAGAGAGCGAGACAGGTTGTTGGCCGGGGAGCTGTTTTTT.

The J gene is TRBJ2-7, the V gene TRBV5-6; TRBD2 aligns across 8 bases. Germline V gene data show CDR1 as SGHDT and CDR2 as YYEEEE. Trimming cost V 4 bases and J 3 bases; bases outside gene matches: 15. The CDR3 has 17 residues. The CDR3 loop reads CASSPTVWRGGLYEQYF. The CDR3 bases are TGTGCCAGCAGCCCGACGGTCTGGCGCGGGGGGCTCTACGAGCAGTACTTC.